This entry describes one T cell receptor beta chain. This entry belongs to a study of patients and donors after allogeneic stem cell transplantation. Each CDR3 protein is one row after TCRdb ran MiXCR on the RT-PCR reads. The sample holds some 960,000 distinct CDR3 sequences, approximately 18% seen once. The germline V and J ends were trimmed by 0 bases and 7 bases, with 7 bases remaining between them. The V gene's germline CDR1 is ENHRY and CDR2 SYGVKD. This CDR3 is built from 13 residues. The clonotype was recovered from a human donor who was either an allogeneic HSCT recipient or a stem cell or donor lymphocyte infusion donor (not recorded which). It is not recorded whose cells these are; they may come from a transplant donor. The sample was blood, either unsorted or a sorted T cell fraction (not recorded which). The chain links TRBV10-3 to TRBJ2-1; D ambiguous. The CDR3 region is CAISESNLNEQFF. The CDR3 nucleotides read TGTGCCATCAGTGAGTCGAATCTGAATGAGCAGTTCTTC.